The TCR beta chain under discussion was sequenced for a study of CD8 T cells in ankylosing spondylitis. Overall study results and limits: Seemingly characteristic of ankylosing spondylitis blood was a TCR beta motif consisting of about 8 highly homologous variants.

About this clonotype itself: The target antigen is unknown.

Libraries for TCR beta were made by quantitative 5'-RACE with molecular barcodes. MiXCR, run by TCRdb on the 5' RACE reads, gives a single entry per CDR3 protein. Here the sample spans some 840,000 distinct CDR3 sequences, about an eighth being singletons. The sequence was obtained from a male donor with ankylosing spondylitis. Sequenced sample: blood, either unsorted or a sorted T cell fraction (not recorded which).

CDR3 bases: TGCGCCAGCAGCTTGGTAGAGACTAGTCTCAATGAGCAGTTCTTC. Translated, it gives CASSLVETSLNEQFF. V usage is TRBV5-1 and J usage is TRBJ2-1; D might be TRBD2 (6 bases). CDR3 length: 15 amino acids. Trimming took off 0 bases at V and 6 bases at J, with 13 bases between the two ends. In germline, CDR1 is SGHRS, CDR2 YFSETQ.